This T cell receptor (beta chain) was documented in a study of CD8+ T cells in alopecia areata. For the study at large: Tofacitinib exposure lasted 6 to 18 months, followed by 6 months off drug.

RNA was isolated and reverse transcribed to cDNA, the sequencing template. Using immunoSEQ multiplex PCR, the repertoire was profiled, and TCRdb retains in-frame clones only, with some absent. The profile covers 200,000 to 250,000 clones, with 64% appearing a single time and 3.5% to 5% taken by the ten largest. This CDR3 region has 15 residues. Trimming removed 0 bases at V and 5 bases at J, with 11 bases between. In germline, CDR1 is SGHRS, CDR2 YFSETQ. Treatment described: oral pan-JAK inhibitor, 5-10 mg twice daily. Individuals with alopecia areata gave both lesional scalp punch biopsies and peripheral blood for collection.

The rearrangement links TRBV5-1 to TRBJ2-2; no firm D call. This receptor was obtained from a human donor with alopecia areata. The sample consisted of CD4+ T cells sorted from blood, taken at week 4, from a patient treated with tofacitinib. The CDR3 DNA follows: TGCGCCAGCAGCTTGGATCGCGTAGGGACCGGGGAGCTGTTTTTT. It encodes CASSLDRVGTGELFF.